This TCR beta chain was profiled in a study of cytomegalovirus exposure and HLA in healthy donors. Study conclusions and caveats: V- and J-gene trimming of TCR beta was linked (in a later analysis) to a missense DCLRE1C variant. CMV serostatus was the only immune exposure information that was available. Most TCR sequences showed up rarely, but some public TCRs showed up in many donors.

PCR involved 60 Vbeta and 13 Jbeta primers. Produced via immunoSEQ multiplex PCR; TCRdb's table is partial and in-frame only. The sample lists 250,000 to 350,000 clones; roughly 89% were seen once. A word on this clone: Its matching antigen is unknown.

This clonotype was obtained from a man between 35 and 55 years old in good health and CMV-seropositive. Sequenced input: PBMCs.

The CDR3 loop reads CASSRDSPSGVNHEQYF. DNA of the CDR3: TGTGCCAGCAGTCGTGATTCTCCGTCAGGGGTGAACCACGAGCAGTACTTC. V usage is TRBV28 and J usage is TRBJ2-5, with D perhaps TRBD1 (6 bases). TRBJ2-7 explains the end of the DNA better; the J call may be wrong. This CDR3 is 17 amino acids long. CDR1 is MDHEN, CDR2 SYDVKM, per germline.